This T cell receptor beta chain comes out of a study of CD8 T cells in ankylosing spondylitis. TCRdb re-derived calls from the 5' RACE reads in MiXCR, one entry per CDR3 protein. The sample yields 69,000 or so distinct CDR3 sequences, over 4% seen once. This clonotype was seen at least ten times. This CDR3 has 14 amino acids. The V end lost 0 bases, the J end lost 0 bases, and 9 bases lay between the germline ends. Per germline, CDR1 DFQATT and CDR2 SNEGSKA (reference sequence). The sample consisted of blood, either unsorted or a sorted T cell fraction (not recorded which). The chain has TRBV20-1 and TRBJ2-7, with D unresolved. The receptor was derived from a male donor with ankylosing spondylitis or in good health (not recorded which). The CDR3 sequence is CSAREGPSSYEQYF. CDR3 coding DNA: TGCAGTGCTAGAGAAGGACCCAGCTCCTACGAGCAGTACTTC.